The 30 T cell receptor beta chains given below trace back to one sample, sequenced in a study of blood T cell repertoires in COVID-19. Clones were read by immunoSEQ multiplex PCR, and TCRdb kept only the in-frame ones, dropping some. The sample contains approximately 72,000 clones, approximately 85% of which appear only once. The sample consisted of peripheral blood. The origin of the receptors is an elderly woman with active or convalescent COVID-19.

The V and J genes are TRBV7-9 and TRBJ1-4; 7 positions match TRBD1. Losses at the gene ends were 8 bases for V and 6 bases for J; bases not matched to a gene: 6. CDR3 size: 13 residues. Germline V gene data show CDR1 as SEHNR and CDR2 as FQNEAQ (reference sequence). As DNA, the CDR3 is TGTGCCAGCTGTATTACAGGGGATGAAAAACTGTTTTTT. It encodes CASCITGDEKLFF.

This chain joins TRBV27 and TRBJ1-5, with TRBD1 identical over 7 bases. The CDR3 extends over 15 amino acids. V gave up 5 bases and J gave up 1 base; unmatched junction bases: 5. From germline, CDR1 is MNHEY and CDR2 SMNVEV (reference sequence). The CDR3 reads CASSPNRGSNQPQHF. The CDR3 DNA reads as TGTGCCAGCAGTCCAAACAGGGGAAGCAATCAGCCCCAGCATTTT.

CDR3 residues: CASSVVPDRPGAYEQYF. CDR3 nucleotides: TGTGCCAGCAGCGTAGTCCCCGACAGGCCCGGGGCCTACGAGCAGTACTTC. The rearrangement joins TRBV9 to TRBJ2-7; possibly TRBD1 for D (6 bases). This CDR3 comprises 17 residues. Germline CDR1 is SGDLS and CDR2 is YYNGEE. V was trimmed by 0 bases and J by 2 bases, leaving 18 bases between them.

The chain links TRBV4-2 to TRBJ1-3, with 7 bases identical to TRBD1. The V gene end was trimmed by 0 bases and the J gene end by 2 bases; junction bases not matched to a gene: 13. The CDR3 sequence is 19 residues long. Germline V CDR1 and CDR2: LGHNA, YNFKEQ. Here the CDR3 DNA reads TGTGCCAGCAGCCAAGACCTGATAACAGGGGTTGGAACTGGAAACACCATATATTTT. Translation: CASSQDLITGVGTGNTIYF.

The rearrangement uses TRBV27 and TRBJ1-2; 9 bases match TRBD1. Germline loops: CDR1 MNHEY, CDR2 SMNVEV (reference sequence). V lost 2 bases, J lost 7 bases, and 11 bases stayed unmatched. CDR3 length equals 16 residues. CDR3 sequence reads: CASSLILLGDRVGYTF. The CDR3 DNA is TGTGCCAGCAGTTTAATCCTCCTGGGGGACAGGGTTGGCTACACCTTC.

The V call is TRBV4-1, the J call TRBJ1-4; 7 positions agree with TRBD1. This CDR3 spans 17 amino acids. CDR1 and CDR2 (germline): MGHRA, YSYEKL. The V segment lost 0 bases and the J segment 6 bases; nucleotides outside the gene matches: 10. CDR3 loop: CASSQDERGGADEKLFF. DNA of the CDR3: TGCGCCAGCAGCCAAGATGAAAGAGGGGGCGCGGATGAAAAACTGTTTTTT.

V is TRBV4-3 and J is TRBJ2-1, with 11 bases lining up with TRBD2. The CDR3 is 16 amino acids. Per the germline V gene, CDR1 is LGHNA and CDR2 is YSLEER. With V trimmed by 4 bases and J by 9 bases, 11 bases remained unmatched. The CDR3 bases are TGCGCCAGCAGCCTGAATTTAGCGGGGGGGCAGGTTGAGCAGTTCTTC. Its translation is CASSLNLAGGQVEQFF.

This chain joins TRBV4-1 and TRBJ1-6; 10 positions agree with TRBD1. Unmatched junction bases numbered 6, after V lost 0 bases and J lost 7 bases. There are 17 residues in the CDR3. The germline gives CDR1 MGHRA, CDR2 YSYEKL. CDR3 coding DNA: TGCGCCAGCAGCCAAGAGGGGCCGGGACAGGGGAATTCACCCCTCCACTTT. Its protein is CASSQEGPGQGNSPLHF.

This clone was observed a handful of times. This sequence joins TRBV5-1 and TRBJ1-5; D remains unclear. This CDR3 contains 14 residues. Germline V CDR1 and CDR2: SGHRS, YFSETQ. V was clipped by 4 bases and J by 3 bases, with 11 bases between them. The CDR3 coding sequence is TGCGCCAGCAGCCCCACGGGGTCCAATCAGCCCCAGCATTTT. Encoded protein: CASSPTGSNQPQHF. Drawing the rest from reference TRBV5-1 and TRBJ1-5, the complete variable domain is KAGVTQTPRYLIKTRGQQVTLSCSPISGHRSVSWYQQTPGQGLQFLFEYFSETQRNKGNFPGRFSGRQFSNSRSEMNVSTLELGDSALYLCASSPTGSNQPQHFGDGTRLSIL.

V gene TRBV7-9 combines with J gene TRBJ2-5, with 9 bases matching TRBD1. Looked up from germline, CDR1 is SEHNR and CDR2 is FQNEAQ (reference sequence). V lost 5 bases to trimming and J lost 4 bases; unmatched junction nucleotides: 8. The CDR3 covers 15 residues. The chain's CDR3 is CASSPPGQGRETQYF. CDR3 nucleotide sequence: TGTGCCAGCAGCCCCCCGGGACAGGGAAGAGAGACCCAGTACTTC.

In DNA, the CDR3 is TGTGCCAGCAGTTTACTGGTGGAGGTGGAGCTGTTTTTT. Its protein is CASSLLVEVELFF. This rearrangement joins TRBV28 to TRBJ2-2, with D perhaps TRBD2 (5 bases). The CDR3 extends over 13 amino acids. The ends were cut back, 2 bases at V and 10 bases at J, with 11 bases in the middle. Germline V gene data show CDR1 as MDHEN and CDR2 as SYDVKM.

The chain links TRBV4-1 to TRBJ2-1, with 7 bases identical to TRBD2. Germline values: CDR1 MGHRA, CDR2 YSYEKL. The CDR3 runs 15 residues. V lost 1 base and J lost 5; bases outside the gene matches: 5. Written as DNA, the CDR3 is TGCGCCAGCAGCCAAGGGGGGGGAGCCAACAATGAGCAGTTCTTC. Translating gives CASSQGGGANNEQFF.

This clone was observed a handful of times. The V call is TRBV21-1, the J call TRBJ2-1; the D call of TRBD1 is as the table states it, not checked on the DNA. TRBV21-1 is recorded as a pseudogene. The CDR3 has 14 residues. CDR3 sequence reads: CATGDREFPDEQFF. As DNA, the CDR3 is TGTGCCACAGGGGACAGGGAATTTCCCGATGAGCAGTTCTTC.

This sequence joins TRBV19 and TRBJ1-3, with TRBD1 matching 7 bases. CDR3 length: 13 residues. The trim removed 5 bases at V and 2 bases at J, leaving 0 bases unmatched. Germline assignment: CDR1 LNHDA and CDR2 SQIVND (reference sequence). This CDR3 reads CASSGTAGNTIYF. CDR3 nucleotide sequence: TGTGCCAGTAGTGGGACAGCTGGAAACACCATATATTTT.

The DNA of the CDR3 is TGTGCCAGTACGAGGGGGGGCGGGGCACAGGGAGATACGCAGTATTTT. Protein sequence: CASTRGGGAQGDTQYF. The V gene is TRBV19, the J gene TRBJ2-3; possibly TRBD2 for D (7 bases). The CDR3 totals 16 residues. The germline V gene encodes CDR1 LNHDA and CDR2 SQIVND (reference sequence). The germline V and J ends were trimmed by 7 bases and 5 bases, with 22 bases remaining between them.

J is TRBJ1-2 and V is TRBV7-2; maybe TRBD1 (5 bases). Trimming cost V 0 bases and J 1 base, with 12 bases left between them. There are 16 residues in the CDR3. Germline V CDR1 and CDR2: SGHTA, FQGNSA. The DNA for the CDR3 is TGTGCCAGCAGCTTAGCGAGCAGGGCTTATAACTATGGCTACACCTTC. It specifies CASSLASRAYNYGYTF.

The genes are TRBV19 and TRBJ2-6, with 7 bases identical to TRBD1. The V gene's germline CDR1 is LNHDA and CDR2 SQIVND (reference sequence). The J segment lost 2 bases and the V segment lost 7 bases, leaving 5 bases of the junction unmatched. This CDR3 contains 15 residues. CDR3 sequence: CASTHTGAGANVLTF. CDR3 in DNA: TGTGCCAGTACCCACACAGGGGCTGGGGCCAACGTCCTGACTTTC.

The V call is TRBV19, the J call TRBJ2-2; 9 bases match TRBD1. Trimming at V came to 4 bases and at J to 3 bases, leaving 6 bases not matched to a gene. The germline V gene has CDR1 LNHDA and CDR2 SQIVND (reference sequence). The CDR3 runs to 16 residues. The CDR3 nucleotides are TGTGCCAGTAGTAACCCCGGGACAGGGTACACCGGGGAGCTGTTTTTT. The encoded protein is CASSNPGTGYTGELFF.

Regarding this clone: At one of its ends the junction is not consistent with the germline gene, which may arise from a read error. The rearrangement uses TRBV11-2 and TRBJ2-3; 11 bases match TRBD2. Germline CDR1 is SGHAT and CDR2 is FQNNGV. The CDR3 covers 16 residues. CDR3 coding DNA: TGTGCCAGCAGCTCCGTTAGCGGGGGGGCCACATATACGCAGTATTTT. It yields the protein CASSSVSGGATYTQYF.

The J gene is TRBJ1-2, the V gene TRBV19, with D uncertain. V dropped 5 bases and J dropped 4 bases, with 20 bases sitting between them. CDR3 length: 16 amino acids. The germline gives CDR1 LNHDA, CDR2 SQIVND (reference sequence). CDR3 coding DNA: TGTGCCAGTAGTTCAAACGGAAAAACAGAGCTCTATGGCTACACCTTC. It encodes CASSSNGKTELYGYTF.

This clone came up a few times. This chain connects TRBV7-2 to TRBJ1-1; no clear D gene. With 1 base removed from V and 5 bases from J, the gap between germline ends came to 14 bases. The germline V gene encodes CDR1 SGHTA and CDR2 FQGNSA. This CDR3 is 15 amino acids long. The CDR3 protein is CASSLVEGVSTEAFF. In nucleotides, the CDR3 is TGTGCCAGCAGCTTAGTAGAGGGTGTGTCGACTGAAGCTTTCTTT.

The chain is built from TRBV2 and TRBJ1-1, with a weak D call TRBD1 (6 bases). The CDR3 runs to 15 residues. Per the germline V gene, CDR1 is SNHLY and CDR2 is FYNNEI. Trimming stripped 0 bases from V and 1 base from J, with 9 bases between. The CDR3 spells CASSEAGTRNTEAFF. CDR3 sequence (DNA): TGTGCCAGCAGTGAAGCGGGGACAAGGAACACTGAAGCTTTCTTT. Together with reference TRBV2 and TRBJ1-1, the CDR3 gives the full variable domain: EPEVTQTPSHQVTQMGQEVILRCVPISNHLYFYWYRQILGQKVEFLVSFYNNEISEKSEIFDDQFSVERPDGSNFTLKIRSTKLEDSAMYFCASSEAGTRNTEAFFGQGTRLTVV.

This clone was counted at least ten times. The chain links TRBV5-1 to TRBJ2-7; 7 bases agree with TRBD1. The CDR3 length is 14 residues. Germline V gene data show CDR1 as SGHRS and CDR2 as YFSETQ. The V segment lost 1 base and the J segment 3 bases; nucleotides outside the gene matches: 4. CDR3 protein: CASSLRGPNYEQYF. The CDR3 nucleotides are TGCGCCAGCAGCTTGAGGGGGCCTAACTACGAGCAGTACTTC.

V is TRBV28 and J is TRBJ2-4; D not certain. The V gene's germline CDR1 is MDHEN and CDR2 SYDVKM. CDR3 length: 15 residues. V lost 2 bases, J lost 5 bases, and 13 bases lay in between. In DNA form, the CDR3 reads TGTGCCAGCAGTTTAAGGAGAACTCCAGAAAACATTCAGTACTTC. Protein product: CASSLRRTPENIQYF.

The chain has TRBV19 and TRBJ1-2, with D unresolved. Trimming took 6 bases from V and 6 from J, leaving 14 bases between them. Germline V CDR1 and CDR2: LNHDA, SQIVND (reference sequence). CDR3 length: 13 amino acids. This chain's CDR3 is CASSLSLGDGYTF. The CDR3 DNA reads TGTGCCAGTAGCTTATCTCTAGGTGATGGCTACACCTTC.

The J gene is TRBJ1-4, the V gene TRBV2; a possible D gene is TRBD1 (5 bases). This CDR3 is 13 amino acids long. Per germline, CDR1 SNHLY and CDR2 FYNNEI. The V end lost 4 bases, the J end lost 7 bases, and 10 bases lay between the germline ends. CDR3: CASSVGGGEKLFF. DNA for the CDR3: TGTGCCAGCAGTGTGGGGGGAGGTGAAAAACTGTTTTTT.

This clone has a handful of counts. The V and J genes are TRBV20-1 and TRBJ2-5, with D perhaps TRBD2 (5 bases). V shed 6 bases and J shed 7 bases, with 12 bases lying between them. Germline CDR1 DFQATT, CDR2 SNEGSKA (reference sequence). The CDR3 extends over 11 amino acids. The CDR3 nucleotides read TGCAGTGCCCCGTCCCGGGGGACCCAGTACTTC. This gives the protein CSAPSRGTQYF.

V usage is TRBV30 and J usage is TRBJ2-2; TRBD1 might be the D (5 bases). The V gene lost 0 bases and the J gene lost 2 bases, with 7 bases spanning the gap. The germline V gene encodes CDR1 GTSNPN and CDR2 SVGIG (reference sequence). CDR3 length equals 14 residues. CDR3 sequence reads: CAWSVGHNTGELFF. CDR3 nucleotide sequence: TGTGCCTGGAGTGTAGGACATAACACCGGGGAGCTGTTTTTT.

The J gene is TRBJ2-4, the V gene TRBV27, with TRBD1 identical over 9 bases. This CDR3 spans 15 amino acids. V trimming: 6 bases; J trimming: 11 bases; junction bases outside the gene matches: 14. Per the germline V gene, CDR1 is MNHEY and CDR2 is SMNVEV (reference sequence). This chain's CDR3 is CASSPRQGEVGLQYF. The CDR3 nucleotides read TGTGCCAGCAGCCCGCGACAGGGGGAGGTTGGCCTTCAGTACTTC.

J is TRBJ1-5 and V is TRBV19, with TRBD1 matching 12 bases. The V gene end was trimmed by 4 bases and the J gene end by 2 bases; junction bases not matched to a gene: 9. Germline values: CDR1 LNHDA, CDR2 SQIVND (reference sequence). This CDR3 contains 18 residues. CDR3 nucleotides: TGTGCCAGTAGTAACCGGGACAGGGGGCAAGAGGGCAATCAGCCCCAGCATTTT. Protein: CASSNRDRGQEGNQPQHF.